This T cell receptor (beta chain) was captured by sequencing in a study of cytomegalovirus exposure and HLA in healthy donors (dated by TCRdb to between 2016 and 2019). A note on the overall study: According to a later analysis, the 120 validation repertoires were produced on the same platform as the 666 repertoires of the first cohort. The study aimed to test whether signatures of past pathogen exposure could be identified by cataloging public T cell receptors. To predict cytomegalovirus infection status, the study combined high-throughput TCR immunosequencing, statistical association of individual TCRs with disease status, and machine learning. Along with the 666-subject first cohort, a separate validation cohort of over 90 different subjects was used.

In the case of this clone: Its cognate antigen has yet to be identified. No qualities accompany the bases; no much larger clone lies one base away.

Study-level results and caveats: Subsequent analysis determined that TCRs grouped into clusters in the first cohort also showed a tendency toward co-occurrence across the 120 or so validation repertoires, and 85% to 95% of cluster scores exceeded 0. The classifier was reported to diagnose cytomegalovirus status with high specificity and sensitivity in both the original cohort and the validation cohort. Most TCR sequences were observed very rarely across donors, whereas some public TCRs were present in many individuals. The validation cohort had no HLA typing available for a later analysis, so co-occurrence within that cohort was assessed over all 120 repertoires. A few of the identified cytomegalovirus-associated TCR beta chains were confirmed in vitro to be specific for cytomegalovirus antigens. In the study, 150 to 200 TCR beta chains were listed as associated with cytomegalovirus. The authors suggested that the approach could potentially be generalized to other disease states and immunological phenotypes.

The donors were included in the validation cohort of over a hundred subjects, a group kept apart from the roughly 730-subject first cohort. Libraries came from the immunoSEQ multiplex PCR assay. Per the source publication's procedure: To diagnose cytomegalovirus status from the catalog of TCR beta chain sequences, a statistical classification framework was built. TCRdb re-hosts the immuneACCESS table, in-frame sequences only. Its copies lack some clones; in the studies checked, an unresolved V gene accounts for under half of them, and the cause for the rest is not known. V, J and clone size were drawn from that table, and D and trimming were deduced from the DNA. The sample contains about 56,000 clones, just over 90% of them found a single time. The ten biggest clones cover about 1.8% of the sample. Via the germline V gene (reference sequence), CDR1 is MNHEY and CDR2 SMNVEV. V is trimmed back by 6 bases and J by 6 bases, and the junction contains 10 bases that no gene match accounts for. Including cysteine and phenylalanine, the CDR3 has 14 amino acids. Only the CDR3 portion is preserved as DNA: 42 bases, with reading frame beginning at the first base.

This clonotype was obtained from a woman aged 18-35 years in good health and CMV-seropositive. The rearranged segments are TRBV27 and TRBJ2-7, with 8 bases matching TRBD1. The sample taken for sequencing was PBMCs. The CDR3 protein sequence reads: CASSKGQAFVEQYF. The bases read TGTGCCAGCAGCAAGGGACAGGCGTTCGTCGAGCAGTACTTC.